The 4 T cell receptor beta chains presented below share a single source sample, sequenced in a study of cytomegalovirus exposure and HLA in healthy donors. Primers included in the PCR were 60 Vbeta and 13 Jbeta primers. Here immunoSEQ multiplex PCR was the method, and the copy in TCRdb shows in-frame clones only, minus some. This table has tens of thousands of clones, 78% appearing once. The source material was PBMCs. The receptors here all came from a male donor in good health and CMV-seropositive.

This chain joins TRBV12-1 and TRBJ2-7; the table assigns TRBD2, which was not confirmed against the DNA. TRBV12-1 corresponds to a pseudogene. This CDR3 spans 18 amino acids. Here the CDR3 reads CASSPLRLLGPYSYEQYF. In DNA, the CDR3 is TGTGCCAGCAGTCCCCTACGACTACTAGGTCCATACTCCTACGAGCAGTACTTC.

The chain carries TRBV7-9 and TRBJ1-3; 11 bases are a match to TRBD1. This CDR3 spans 18 amino acids. Per germline, CDR1 SEHNR and CDR2 FQNEAQ (reference sequence). The J segment lost 2 bases and the V segment lost 3 bases, leaving 9 bases of the junction unmatched. The CDR3 sequence: CASSLGQGDIGTGNTIYF. Here the CDR3 DNA reads TGTGCCAGCAGCTTGGGACAGGGGGATATAGGTACTGGAAACACCATATATTTT.

This clone has ten or more counts. The CDR3 region is CASSATTGKAAEAFF. The CDR3 coding sequence is TGTGCCAGCAGCGCGACTACAGGGAAAGCGGCTGAAGCTTTCTTT. The gene calls are TRBV5-4 and TRBJ1-1, with TRBD1 as a possible D gene (6 bases). CDR3 size: 15 residues. The germline V gene encodes CDR1 SGHNT and CDR2 YYREEE (reference sequence). V lost 4 bases to trimming and J lost 6 bases, with 19 bases between them.

CDR3 coding DNA: TGTGCCAGCAGTACCCAGGGTTCTGGGGCCAACGTCCTGACTTTC. Its translation: CASSTQGSGANVLTF. The rearrangement uses TRBV28 and TRBJ2-6, with D possibly TRBD1 on 5 matching bases. This CDR3 has 15 amino acids. From germline, CDR1 is MDHEN and CDR2 SYDVKM. V lost 5 bases to trimming and J lost 1 base, with 9 bases between them. The variable domain in full, completed from reference TRBV28 and TRBJ2-6, reads DVKVTQSSRYLVKRTGEKVFLECVQDMDHENMFWYRQDPGLGLRLIYFSYDVKMKEKGDIPEGYSVSREKKERFSLILESASTNQTSMYLCASSTQGSGANVLTFGAGSRLTVL.